This T cell receptor beta chain was captured in a study of T cell changes during pregnancy in multiple sclerosis. Produced via immunoSEQ multiplex PCR; TCRdb's table is partial and in-frame only. Of approximately 40,000 clones in the sample, about 93% were seen once. V lost 0 bases and J lost 0; bases outside the gene matches: 7. The CDR3 is 17 residues long. Germline V gene lookup returns CDR1 SGHVS and CDR2 FQNEAQ. The gene calls are TRBV7-8 and TRBJ2-7, with 8 bases matching TRBD2. This specimen consisted of CD4+ T cells from peripheral blood mononuclear cells, obtained before pregnancy. The source is a female donor with multiple sclerosis, enrolled in a pregnancy study. CDR3 loop: CASSLAIGLADSYEQYF. DNA of the CDR3: TGTGCCAGCAGCTTAGCCATCGGACTAGCCGACTCCTACGAGCAGTACTTC.